One and the same sample provided the 2 T cell receptor beta chains below, sequenced in a study of blood T cell repertoires in COVID-19. Repertoires were generated with immunoSEQ multiplex PCR, while TCRdb's copy carries only in-frame clones and drops some. The sample comprises tens of thousands of clones, approximately 91% of which are singletons, and nearly 4% rests with the top ten. The sequencing sample was made of peripheral blood. The receptors originated from a man between 65 and 85 years old with acute or convalescent COVID-19.

The chain has TRBV30 and TRBJ1-2; D might be TRBD1 (6 bases). Germline CDR1 is GTSNPN and CDR2 is SVGIG (reference sequence). V was cut by 2 bases and J by 8 bases, with 18 bases left in between. This CDR3 contains 14 residues. CDR3 in DNA: TGTGCCTGGAGTCCCGGCTGGGGGCGAGTAGGCTACACCTTC. The encoded protein is CAWSPGWGRVGYTF.

The chain joins TRBV4-1 to TRBJ2-7; 10 bases match TRBD2. Trimming cost V 1 base and J 6 bases; bases outside gene matches: 3. The CDR3 spans 14 residues. Germline CDR1 MGHRA, CDR2 YSYEKL. The CDR3 sequence is CASSQGLAGAEQYF. DNA of the CDR3: TGCGCCAGCAGCCAAGGGCTAGCGGGGGCCGAGCAGTACTTC.